This is a list of T cell receptor beta chains from one sample in a study of beta chain features in type 1 diabetes. Some clones are missing from TCRdb's copy, which holds only in-frame ones; the method was immunoSEQ multiplex PCR. The sample holds about 150,000 clones; 8.5% to 14% are singletons and the top ten take about 2%. The sequencing input was central memory CD4+ T cells from blood. The receptors were gathered from a man aged 18 to 29 in good health. The conserved cysteine and the conserved F or W are not part of the CDR3 here.

cdr3_aa	v_call
SVQPQETQY	TRBV29-1
ASSQADYRAGLGEQF	TRBV4-2
SLGTGVGETQY	TRBV29-1
ASSVAPSSYEQY	TRBV9
AWALGTGFGYT	TRBV30
ASSQYTYEQY	TRBV23-1
ASSPNWGNTQY	TRBV18
AWLSGRPRVYT	TRBV30
AWRTGTSGRRKVQF	TRBV30
ASSQPSGSYEQY	TRBV4-1
ASSLVQGSYEQY	TRBV13
ASSGVRRHGYT	TRBV5-6
ASSPWAQGKDEQY	TRBV18
ATSRVAEGPF	TRBV15
ASSSAGGPRDTQY	TRBV7-2
ASGTGSYLGQY	TRBV6-1
ASSLVNSPLH	TRBV7-2
ASSDRTSGDTQY	TRBV7-2
ASSPSGQGYGYT	TRBV7-3
ASSDGLTGEQF	TRBV9
ASSLAASSGELF	TRBV5-4
SVEDRERRTEAF	TRBV29-1
ASRDSPSYNEQF	TRBV19
ASSWGQNTEAF	TRBV5-1
ASSLAPQSSYEQY	TRBV7-2
ASGKRLAGTTYEQY	TRBV5-1
SVADTPNTEAF	TRBV29-1
ASSLERGPNQPQH	TRBV11-2
ASSFGRKIQETQY	TRBV11-1
ASREDRGLNEQF	TRBV5-1
AWSNDPGARGAF	TRBV30
ASRRTASSYEQY	TRBV6-5
ASTSTAGGPNEQF	TRBV7-2
ASSSVGGSSTDTQY	TRBV5-4
ASSVTRTLNEKLF	TRBV25-1
ASSQLSGIDEQF	TRBV4-3
SVVQGSGTEAF	TRBV29-1
ASNEAGGRETQY	TRBV5-1
SVAWTSGSTDTQY	TRBV29-1
ASSPKWTSGTHEQY	TRBV7-8
ASRSAFALH	TRBV19
ASSLEGNTEAF	TRBV7-2
ASSRNSEDGYT	TRBV18
SVGQNNQPQH	TRBV29-1
ASSQSSSTDTQY	TRBV16
ASSAGQGETQY	TRBV9
ASSYGNLNTGELF	TRBV4-3
AWSVQGASEQY	TRBV30
ASSVEGLGEKLF	TRBV9
ASSFGQSYGYT	TRBV11-2
ATQRAF	TRBV28
AWIMRQLLNTEAF	TRBV30
ASKGTGGRNEQY	TRBV2
ACAPNGGGAAEAF	TRBV30
SVTREFYGYT	TRBV29-1